This T cell receptor beta chain came from a study of T cell responses to AZD1222 COVID-19 vaccine. Overall study findings and caveats: Repertoire collection took place solely once the T cell response had peaked. CD4 TCRs associated with vaccination spanned spike, dominating at 160-218 and 743-854.

The CDR3 is 12 amino acids. V trimming: 6 bases; J trimming: 12 bases; junction bases outside the gene matches: 8. This table comes from immunoSEQ multiplex PCR, and its TCRdb copy is limited to in-frame clones, with some not included. Of about 160,000 clones in the sample, approximately 94% were seen once. This clone was picked up one time. The antigen remains undetermined. This clonotype originated in an adult in good health. The specimen comprised peripheral blood, sampled on day 0 of AZD1222 vaccination. The chain recombines TRBV12-3 or TRBV12-4 with TRBJ1-2; TRBD1 agrees at 9 bases. CDR3 amino acids: CASSSTGGGDTF. The CDR3 DNA reads as TGTGCCAGCAGCTCAACAGGGGGCGGCGACACCTTC.